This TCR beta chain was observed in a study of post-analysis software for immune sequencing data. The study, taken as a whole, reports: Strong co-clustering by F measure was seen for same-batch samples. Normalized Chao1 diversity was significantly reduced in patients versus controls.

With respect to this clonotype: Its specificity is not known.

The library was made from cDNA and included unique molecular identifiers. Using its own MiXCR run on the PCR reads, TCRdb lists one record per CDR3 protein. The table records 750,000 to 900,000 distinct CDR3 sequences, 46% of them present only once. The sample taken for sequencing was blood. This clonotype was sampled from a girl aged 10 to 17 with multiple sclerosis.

CDR3 in amino acids: CASSQDLRGGITDTQYF. The CDR3 nucleotides read TGCGCCAGCAGCCAAGATTTACGAGGTGGCATCACAGATACGCAGTATTTT. V and J are TRBV4-3 and TRBJ2-3; D remains ambiguous. The CDR3 extends over 17 amino acids. V lost 0 bases and J lost 2, with 15 bases in between. In germline, CDR1 is LGHNA, CDR2 YSLEER.